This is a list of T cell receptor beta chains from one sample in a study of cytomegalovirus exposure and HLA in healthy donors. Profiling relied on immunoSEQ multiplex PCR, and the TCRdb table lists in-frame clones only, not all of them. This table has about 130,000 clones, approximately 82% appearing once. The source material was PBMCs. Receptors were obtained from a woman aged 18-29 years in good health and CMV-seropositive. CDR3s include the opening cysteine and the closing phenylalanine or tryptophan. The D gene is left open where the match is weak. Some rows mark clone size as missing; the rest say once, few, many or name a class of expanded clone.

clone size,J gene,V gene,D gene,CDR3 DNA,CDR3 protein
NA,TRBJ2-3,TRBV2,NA,TGTGCCAGCAGTGGTGAAATCCGGGGTACGCAGTATTTT,CASSGEIRGTQYF
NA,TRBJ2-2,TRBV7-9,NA,TGTGCCAGCTCCCTTTCGGGGGAGCTGTTTTTT,CASSLSGELFF
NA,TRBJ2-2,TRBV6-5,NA,TGTGCCAGCAGTGAACCAGGGTACGGCGGGGAGCTGTTTTTT,CASSEPGYGGELFF
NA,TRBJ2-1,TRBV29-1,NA,TGCAGCGTTGAGTCGTACAATGAGCAGTTCTTC,CSVESYNEQFF
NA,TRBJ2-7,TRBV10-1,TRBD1,TGCGCCAGCAGTGAAGGGACAGAAGGCTACGAGCAGTACTTC,CASSEGTEGYEQYF
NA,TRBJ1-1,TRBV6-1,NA,TGTGCCAGCAGTGAAGCCAGGGCCAACACTGAAGCTTTCTTT,CASSEARANTEAFF
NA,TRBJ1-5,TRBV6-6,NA,TGTGCCAGCAGCCTCCCCAATCAGCCCCAGCATTTT,CASSLPNQPQHF
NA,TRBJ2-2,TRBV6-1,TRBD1,TGTGCCAGCAGCTTGACAGGGGGCGACACCGGGGAGCTGTTTTTT,CASSLTGGDTGELFF
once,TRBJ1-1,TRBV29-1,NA,TGCAGCGTTCTTACAGGGCTCACTGAAGCTTTCTTT,CSVLTGLTEAFF
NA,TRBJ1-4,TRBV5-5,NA,TGTGCCAGCAGCTTGTCCGGGAAGGGTAATGAAAAACTGTTTTTT,CASSLSGKGNEKLFF
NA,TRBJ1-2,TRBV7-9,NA,TGTGCCAGCAGCTTAGAACAGATCTATGGCTACACCTTC,CASSLEQIYGYTF
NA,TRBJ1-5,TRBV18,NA,TGTGCCAGCTCACCAGATGGGGGGTTTCAGCCCCAGCATTTT,CASSPDGGFQPQHF
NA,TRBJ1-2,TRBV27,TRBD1,TGTGCCAGCAGTCGACCGGGACAGGGGGCGGGGGGCTACACCTTC,CASSRPGQGAGGYTF
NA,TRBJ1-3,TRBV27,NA,TGTGCCAGCAGTCCCCTAGGCTCTGGAAACACCATATATTTT,CASSPLGSGNTIYF
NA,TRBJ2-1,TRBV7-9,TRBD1,TGTGCCAGCAGAGATACGGGGGGGACCCCGGGACAGGGGGCCGGTGAGCAGTTCTTC,CASRDTGGTPGQGAGEQFF
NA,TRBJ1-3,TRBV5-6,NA,TGTGCCAGCAGCATGGGCCCCGGGTTGGGAAACACCATATATTTT,CASSMGPGLGNTIYF
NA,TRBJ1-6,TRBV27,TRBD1,TGTGCCAGCACCGTTTTTGGGACAGGGGAATGGGCCCTCCACTTT,CASTVFGTGEWALHF
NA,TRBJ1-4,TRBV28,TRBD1,TGTGCCAGCAGCTCCCCGGAGACAGGGGGCGCGGGGGAAAAACTGTTTTTT,CASSSPETGGAGEKLFF
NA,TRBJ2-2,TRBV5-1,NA,TGCGCCAGCAGCTTTTCAGGGGCCCACACCGGGGAGCTGTTTTTT,CASSFSGAHTGELFF
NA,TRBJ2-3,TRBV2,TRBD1,TGTGCCAGCAGTAAGGACAGGGGGGCAGATACGCAGTATTTT,CASSKDRGADTQYF
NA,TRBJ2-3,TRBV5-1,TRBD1,TGCGCCAGCAGGACAGGGGCCGATACGCAGTATTTT,CASRTGADTQYF
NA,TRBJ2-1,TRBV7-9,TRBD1,TGTGCCAGCAGCTCTACAGGGGGTGGGGATGAGCAGTTCTTC,CASSSTGGGDEQFF
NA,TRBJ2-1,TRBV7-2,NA,TGTGCCAGCAGCTTAGCAACAATCTCCTACAATGAGCAGTTCTTC,CASSLATISYNEQFF
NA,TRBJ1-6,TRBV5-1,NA,TGCGCCAGCAGCTTGGCCGAACTACTCAATTCACCCCTCCACTTT,CASSLAELLNSPLHF
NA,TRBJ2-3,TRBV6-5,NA,TGTGCCAGCAGTTACTCGATCCAGGTCCCAGATACGCAGTATTTT,CASSYSIQVPDTQYF
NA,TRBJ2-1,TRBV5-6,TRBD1,TGTGCCAGCAGCGCAGGGGGCCCCGAGCAGTTCTTC,CASSAGGPEQFF
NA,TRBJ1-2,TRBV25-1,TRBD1,TGTGCCAGCAGTGAACAGGGGGCGAGCACCTTC,CASSEQGASTF
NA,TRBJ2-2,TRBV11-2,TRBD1,TGTGCCAGCAGCTCCGACAGGGGTCTTACCGGGGAGCTGTTTTTT,CASSSDRGLTGELFF
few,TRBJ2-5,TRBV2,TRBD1,TGTGCCAGCAGACCAGGGGGCCGGGGACAAGAGACCCAGTACTTC,CASRPGGRGQETQYF
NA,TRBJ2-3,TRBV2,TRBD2,TGTGCCAGCAGCAGCCAGCGGGGGGGTAAAGATACGCAGTATTTT,CASSSQRGGKDTQYF
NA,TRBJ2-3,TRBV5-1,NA,TGCGCCAGCAGCTTGGCCGAGGACACCCCGCAGTATTTT,CASSLAEDTPQYF
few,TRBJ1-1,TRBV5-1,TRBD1,TGCGCCAGCAGCGAGGACAGGGGCTGGACTGAAGCTTTCTTT,CASSEDRGWTEAFF
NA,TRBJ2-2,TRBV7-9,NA,TGTGCCAGCAGCTTAGTTCGCGGGGGCCGAAACACCGGGGAGCTGTTTTTT,CASSLVRGGRNTGELFF
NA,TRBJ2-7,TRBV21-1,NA,TGTGCCAGCAGCAACCCACGGACAGACGGTTACGAGCAGTACTTC,CASSNPRTDGYEQYF
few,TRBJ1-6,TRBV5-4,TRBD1,TGTGCCAGTGGGACAGGGCCCGATTCACCCCTCCACTTT,CASGTGPDSPLHF
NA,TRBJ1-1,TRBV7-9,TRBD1,TGTGCCAGCAGCAAGGACAGGGCGGCAGAAGCTTTCTTT,CASSKDRAAEAFF
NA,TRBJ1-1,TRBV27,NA,TGTGCCAGCAGTTTTCAGGAGGTCACTGAAGCTTTCTTT,CASSFQEVTEAFF
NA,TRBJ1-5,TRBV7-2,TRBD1,TGTGCCAGCAGCTTAGGGGGACAGGGGAATCAGCCCCAGCATTTT,CASSLGGQGNQPQHF
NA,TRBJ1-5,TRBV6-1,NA,TGTGCCAGCAGGGGGGGAAATCAGCCCCAGCATTTT,CASRGGNQPQHF
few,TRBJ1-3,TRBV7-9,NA,TGTTCCAGCAGCTTAGGACAGCCGGGAAACACCATATATTTT,CSSSLGQPGNTIYF